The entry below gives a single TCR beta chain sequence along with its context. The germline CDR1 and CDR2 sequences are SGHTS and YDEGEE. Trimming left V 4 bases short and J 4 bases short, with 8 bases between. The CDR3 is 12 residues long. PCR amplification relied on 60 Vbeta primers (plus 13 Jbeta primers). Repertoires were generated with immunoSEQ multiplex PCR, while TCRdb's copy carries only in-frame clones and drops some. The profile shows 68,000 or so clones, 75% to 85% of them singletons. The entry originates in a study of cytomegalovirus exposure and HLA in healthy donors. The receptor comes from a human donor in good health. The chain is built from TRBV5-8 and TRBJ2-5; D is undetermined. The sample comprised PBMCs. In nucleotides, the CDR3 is TGTGCCAGCAGCCCCTTATTAGAGACCCAGTACTTC. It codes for CASSPLLETQYF.